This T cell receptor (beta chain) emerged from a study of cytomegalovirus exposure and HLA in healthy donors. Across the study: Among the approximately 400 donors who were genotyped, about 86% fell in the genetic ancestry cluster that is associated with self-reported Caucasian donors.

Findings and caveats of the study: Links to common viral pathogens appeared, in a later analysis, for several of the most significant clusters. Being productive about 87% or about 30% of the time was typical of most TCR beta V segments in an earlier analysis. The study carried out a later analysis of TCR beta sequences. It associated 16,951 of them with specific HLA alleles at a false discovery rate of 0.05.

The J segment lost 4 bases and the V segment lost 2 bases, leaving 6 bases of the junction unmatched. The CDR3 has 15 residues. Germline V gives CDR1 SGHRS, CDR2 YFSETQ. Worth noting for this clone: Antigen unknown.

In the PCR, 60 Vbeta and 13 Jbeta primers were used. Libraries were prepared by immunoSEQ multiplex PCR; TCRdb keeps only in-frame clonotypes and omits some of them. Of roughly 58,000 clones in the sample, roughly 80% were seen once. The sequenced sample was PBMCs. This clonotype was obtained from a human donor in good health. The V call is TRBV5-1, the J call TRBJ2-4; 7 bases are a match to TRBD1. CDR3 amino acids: CASSLSGTAKNIQYF. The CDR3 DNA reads TGCGCCAGCAGCTTATCCGGGACAGCTAAAAACATTCAGTACTTC.